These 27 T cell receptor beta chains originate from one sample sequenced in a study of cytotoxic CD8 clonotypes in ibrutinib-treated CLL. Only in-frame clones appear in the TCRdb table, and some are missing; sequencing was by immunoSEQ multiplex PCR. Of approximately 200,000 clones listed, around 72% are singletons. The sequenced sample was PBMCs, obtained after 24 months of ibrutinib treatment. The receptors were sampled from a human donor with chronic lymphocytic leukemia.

The CDR3 loop reads CASSQMSTSGRAGQYF. The CDR3, as DNA: TGTGCCAGCAGCCAAATGAGCACTAGCGGGAGGGCAGGGCAGTACTTC. V and J are TRBV9 and TRBJ2-7, with 13 bases aligning to TRBD2. Germline V gene sequence: CDR1 SGDLS, CDR2 YYNGEE. This CDR3 is built from 16 residues. Trimming took 4 bases from V and 9 from J; bases not matched to a gene: 13.

The CDR3 here is CATSRDPGGEQFF. Written as DNA, the CDR3 is TGTGCCACCAGCCGCGACCCGGGTGGTGAGCAGTTCTTC. This chain uses TRBV15 with TRBJ2-1; D gene ambiguous. The CDR3 is made up of 13 amino acids. Trimming removed 5 bases from V and 9 bases from J, with 14 bases in between. CDR1 LNHNV and CDR2 YYDKDF come from the germline V gene (reference sequence).

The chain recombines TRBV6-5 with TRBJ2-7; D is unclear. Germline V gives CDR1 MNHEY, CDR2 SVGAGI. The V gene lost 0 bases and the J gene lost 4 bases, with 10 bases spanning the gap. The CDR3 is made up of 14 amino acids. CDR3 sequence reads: CASSYSFRRYEQYF. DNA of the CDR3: TGTGCCAGCAGTTACTCGTTTCGAAGGTACGAGCAGTACTTC.

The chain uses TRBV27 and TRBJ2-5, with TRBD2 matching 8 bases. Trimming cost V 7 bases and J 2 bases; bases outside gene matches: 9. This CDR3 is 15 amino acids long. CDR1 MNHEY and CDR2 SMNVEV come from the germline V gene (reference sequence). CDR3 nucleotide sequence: TGTGCCAGCATTAAAACTAGCGGAGTTCAAGAGACCCAGTACTTC. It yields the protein CASIKTSGVQETQYF.

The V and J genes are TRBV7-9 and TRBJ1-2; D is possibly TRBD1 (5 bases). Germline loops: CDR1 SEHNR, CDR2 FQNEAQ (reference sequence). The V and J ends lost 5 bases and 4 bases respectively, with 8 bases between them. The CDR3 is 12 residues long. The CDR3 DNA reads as TGTGCCAGCAGCCATGACAGCTATGGCTACACCTTC. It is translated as CASSHDSYGYTF.

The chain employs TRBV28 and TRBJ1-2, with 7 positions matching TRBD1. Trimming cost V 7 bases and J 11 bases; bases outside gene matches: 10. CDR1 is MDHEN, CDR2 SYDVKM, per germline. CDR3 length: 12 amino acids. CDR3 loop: CASTPGTVGYTF. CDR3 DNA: TGTGCCAGCACCCCCGGGACAGTCGGTTACACCTTC.

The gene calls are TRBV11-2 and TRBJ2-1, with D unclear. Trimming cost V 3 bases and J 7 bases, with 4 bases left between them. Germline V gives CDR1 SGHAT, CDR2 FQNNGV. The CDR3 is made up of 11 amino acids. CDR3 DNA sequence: TGTGCCAGCAGCTTTTATAATGAGCAGTTCTTC. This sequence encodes CASSFYNEQFF.

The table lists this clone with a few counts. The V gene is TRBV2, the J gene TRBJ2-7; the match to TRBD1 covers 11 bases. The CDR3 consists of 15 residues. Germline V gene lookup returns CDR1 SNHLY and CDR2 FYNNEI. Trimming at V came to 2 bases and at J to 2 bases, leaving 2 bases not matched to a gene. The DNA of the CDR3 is TGTGCCAGCAGTGAATGGGGACAGGGGGCCTACGAGCAGTACTTC. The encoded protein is CASSEWGQGAYEQYF.

The CDR3 reads CASSTRPISGANVLTF. CDR3 nucleotides: TGTGCCAGCAGTACCAGACCGATCTCTGGGGCCAACGTCCTGACTTTC. The chain carries TRBV7-9 and TRBJ2-6; D is uncertain. Trimming left V 6 bases short and J 0 bases short, with 12 bases between. The CDR3 loop spans 16 amino acids. CDR1 and CDR2 from the germline V gene are SEHNR and FQNEAQ (reference sequence).

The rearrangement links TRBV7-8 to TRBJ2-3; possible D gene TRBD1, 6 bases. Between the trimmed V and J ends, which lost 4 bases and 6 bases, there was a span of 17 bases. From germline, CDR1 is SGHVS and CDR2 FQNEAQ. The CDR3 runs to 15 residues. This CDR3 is CASSSPHGGSDTQYF. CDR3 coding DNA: TGTGCCAGCAGCTCCCCTCATGGGGGCAGTGATACGCAGTATTTT.

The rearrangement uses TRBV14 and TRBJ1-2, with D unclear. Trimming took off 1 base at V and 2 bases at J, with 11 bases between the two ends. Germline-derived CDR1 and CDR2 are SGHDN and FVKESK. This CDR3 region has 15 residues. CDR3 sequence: CASSQGAISNYGYTF. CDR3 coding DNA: TGTGCCAGCAGCCAAGGGGCGATATCGAACTATGGCTACACCTTC.

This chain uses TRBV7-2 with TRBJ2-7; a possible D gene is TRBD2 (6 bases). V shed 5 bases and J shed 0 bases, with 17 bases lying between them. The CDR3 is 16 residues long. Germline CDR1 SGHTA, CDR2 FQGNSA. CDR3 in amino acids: CASSRRSLASSYEQYF. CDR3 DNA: TGTGCCAGCAGCCGGCGGTCGCTAGCGAGCTCCTACGAGCAGTACTTC.

The chain's CDR3 is CAIQDVPGLAGDTGELFF. CDR3 DNA: TGTGCCATCCAAGATGTTCCGGGACTAGCGGGAGACACCGGGGAGCTGTTTTTT. V usage is TRBV10-3 and J usage is TRBJ2-2; TRBD2 aligns across 14 bases. CDR3 length: 18 amino acids. CDR1 is ENHRY and CDR2 is SYGVKD in the germline V gene. V lost 8 bases and J lost 3; bases outside the gene matches: 11.

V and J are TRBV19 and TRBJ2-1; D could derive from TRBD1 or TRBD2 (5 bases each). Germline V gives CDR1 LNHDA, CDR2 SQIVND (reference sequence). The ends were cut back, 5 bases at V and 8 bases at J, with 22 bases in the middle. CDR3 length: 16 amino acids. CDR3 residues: CASSGRDPRFQDEQFF. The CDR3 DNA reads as TGTGCCAGTAGTGGCCGGGACCCCCGTTTTCAGGATGAGCAGTTCTTC.

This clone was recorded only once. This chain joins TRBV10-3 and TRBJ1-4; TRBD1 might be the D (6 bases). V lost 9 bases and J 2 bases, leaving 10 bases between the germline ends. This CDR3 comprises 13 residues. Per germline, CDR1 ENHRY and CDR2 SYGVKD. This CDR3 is CAISRGTNEKLFF. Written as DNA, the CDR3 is TGTGCCATATCGAGGGGGACTAATGAAAAACTGTTTTTT.

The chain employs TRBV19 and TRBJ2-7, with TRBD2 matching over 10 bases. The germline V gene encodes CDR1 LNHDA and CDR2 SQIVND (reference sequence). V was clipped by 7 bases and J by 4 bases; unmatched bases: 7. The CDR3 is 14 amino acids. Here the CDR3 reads CASKSSGSLYEQYF. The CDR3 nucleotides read TGTGCCAGTAAATCTAGCGGGAGCTTGTACGAGCAGTACTTC.

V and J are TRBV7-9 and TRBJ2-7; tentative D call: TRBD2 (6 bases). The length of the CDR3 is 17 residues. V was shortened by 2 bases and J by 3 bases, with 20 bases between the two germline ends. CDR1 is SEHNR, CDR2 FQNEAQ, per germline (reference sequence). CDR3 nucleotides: TGTGCCAGCAGCTTATTAGGGAGGACCGGGCTCATCTACGAGCAGTACTTC. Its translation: CASSLLGRTGLIYEQYF.

CDR3 sequence reads: CASSIQGGAGGGETQYF. The CDR3 DNA reads TGTGCCAGTAGTATTCAGGGCGGAGCGGGAGGCGGGGAGACCCAGTACTTC. This chain joins TRBV19 and TRBJ2-5; 9 positions agree with TRBD2. This CDR3 contains 17 residues. CDR1 is LNHDA and CDR2 is SQIVND in the germline V gene (reference sequence). J gave up 5 bases and V 3 bases, and 13 bases lay outside the gene matches.

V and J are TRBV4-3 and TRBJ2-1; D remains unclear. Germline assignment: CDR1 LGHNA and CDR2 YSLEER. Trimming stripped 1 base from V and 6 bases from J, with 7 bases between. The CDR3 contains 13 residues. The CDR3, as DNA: TGCGCCAGCAGCCAAGGAGGCTCCAATGAGCAGTTCTTC. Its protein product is CASSQGGSNEQFF.

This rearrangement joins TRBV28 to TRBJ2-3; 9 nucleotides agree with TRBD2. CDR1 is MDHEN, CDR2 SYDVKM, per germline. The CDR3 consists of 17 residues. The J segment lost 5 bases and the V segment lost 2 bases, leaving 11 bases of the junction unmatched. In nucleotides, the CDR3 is TGTGCCAGCAGTTTAACCGGGTTGGCGGGAGGGGGAGATACGCAGTATTTT. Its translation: CASSLTGLAGGGDTQYF.

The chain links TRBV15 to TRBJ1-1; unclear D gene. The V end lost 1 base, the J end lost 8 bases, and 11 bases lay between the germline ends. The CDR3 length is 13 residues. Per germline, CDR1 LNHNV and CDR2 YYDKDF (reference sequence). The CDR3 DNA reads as TGTGCCACCAGCAGAGGTACATATTTCGAAGCTTTCTTT. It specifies CATSRGTYFEAFF.

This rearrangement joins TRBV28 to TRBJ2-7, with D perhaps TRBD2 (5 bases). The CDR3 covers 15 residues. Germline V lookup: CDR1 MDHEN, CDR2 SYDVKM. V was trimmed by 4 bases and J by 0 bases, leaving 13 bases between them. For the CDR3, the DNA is TGTGCCAGCAGTTGGACGGGAAGCCTCTCCTACGAGCAGTACTTC. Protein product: CASSWTGSLSYEQYF.

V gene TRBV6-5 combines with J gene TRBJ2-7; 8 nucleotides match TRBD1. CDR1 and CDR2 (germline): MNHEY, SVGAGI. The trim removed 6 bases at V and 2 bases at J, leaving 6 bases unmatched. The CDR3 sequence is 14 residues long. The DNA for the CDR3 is TGTGCCAGCAGGGGCGACAGGGGTACCTACGAGCAGTACTTC. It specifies CASRGDRGTYEQYF.

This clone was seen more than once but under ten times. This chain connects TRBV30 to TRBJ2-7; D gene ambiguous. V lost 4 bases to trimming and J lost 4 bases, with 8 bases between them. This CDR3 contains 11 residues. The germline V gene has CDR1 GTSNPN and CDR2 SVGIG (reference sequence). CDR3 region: CAWKDRYEQYF. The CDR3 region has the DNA TGTGCCTGGAAGGACCGATACGAGCAGTACTTC.

The CDR3 is CASSLGGPDEQFF. The CDR3 nucleotides read TGTGCCAGCAGCTTAGGGGGACCAGATGAGCAGTTCTTC. The chain links TRBV7-2 to TRBJ2-1; D could derive from TRBD1 or TRBD2 (5 bases each). The V and J ends lost 1 base and 8 bases respectively, with 9 bases between them. This CDR3 contains 13 residues. In germline, CDR1 is SGHTA, CDR2 FQGNSA. The complete variable domain, with remaining parts taken from reference TRBV7-2 and TRBJ2-1, reads GAGVSQSPSNKVTEKGKDVELRCDPISGHTALYWYRQSLGQGLEFLIYFQGNSAPDKSGLPSDRFSAERTGGSVSTLTIQRTQQEDSAVYLCASSLGGPDEQFFGPGTRLTVL.

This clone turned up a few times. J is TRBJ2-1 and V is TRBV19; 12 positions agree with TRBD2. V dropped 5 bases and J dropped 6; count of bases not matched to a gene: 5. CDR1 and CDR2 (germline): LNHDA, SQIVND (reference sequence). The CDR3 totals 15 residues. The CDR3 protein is CASSDGLAGINEQFF. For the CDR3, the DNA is TGTGCCAGTAGTGACGGACTAGCGGGAATCAATGAGCAGTTCTTC. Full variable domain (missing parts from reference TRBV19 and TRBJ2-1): DGGITQSPKYLFRKEGQNVTLSCEQNLNHDAMYWYRQDPGQGLRLIYYSQIVNDFQKGDIAEGYSVSREKKESFPLTVTSAQKNPTAFYLCASSDGLAGINEQFFGPGTRLTVL.

CDR3 loop: CASSPPVGSLQNTEAFF. For the CDR3, the DNA is TGTGCCAGCTCACCGCCAGTGGGTTCACTTCAGAACACTGAAGCTTTCTTT. V usage is TRBV18 and J usage is TRBJ1-1; D uncertain. The V end was cut by 3 bases, the J end by 1 base, with 18 bases between. CDR1 and CDR2 (germline): KGHSH, LQKENI. The CDR3 runs 17 residues.